These T cell receptor beta chains were read from a single sample in a study of blood T cell repertoires in COVID-19. TCRdb's table, derived via immunoSEQ multiplex PCR, lists solely in-frame clones and lacks some. The data hold around 210,000 clones, with about 84% observed a single time. What was sequenced was peripheral blood. These receptors were collected from a woman older than 75 with COVID-19, enrolled during active disease. Each CDR3 is given with its conserved first and last residue. The D gene is left open where the match is weak. Clone size is not always given. Where it is, it says once, few, many or a class for expanded clones.

D gene: .
J gene: TRBJ1-5
V gene: TRBV28
clone size: .
CDR3 protein: CASSLRYSPQHF
CDR3 DNA: TGTGCCAGCAGTTTACGATACTCGCCCCAGCATTTT

D gene: TRBD2
J gene: TRBJ2-3
V gene: TRBV24-1
clone size: .
CDR3 protein: CATSDPGGSGGYTDTQYF
CDR3 DNA: TGTGCCACCAGTGACCCCGGTGGGAGCGGGGGATACACAGATACGCAGTATTTT

D gene: .
J gene: TRBJ2-6
V gene: TRBV28
clone size: .
CDR3 protein: CASSFAGPGANVLTF
CDR3 DNA: TGTGCCAGCAGTTTCGCGGGGCCAGGGGCCAACGTCCTGACTTTC

D gene: TRBD1
J gene: TRBJ1-3
V gene: TRBV11-2
clone size: .
CDR3 protein: CASSLAGTAGNTIYF
CDR3 DNA: TGTGCCAGCAGCTTAGCAGGGACAGCTGGAAACACCATATATTTT

D gene: .
J gene: TRBJ2-7
V gene: TRBV3-1/TRBV3-2
clone size: .
CDR3 protein: CASSRGGGSLYEQYF
CDR3 DNA: TGTGCCAGCAGCCGGGGGGGCGGGAGTCTATACGAGCAGTACTTC

D gene: .
J gene: TRBJ2-1
V gene: TRBV10-1
clone size: .
CDR3 protein: CASSAGKLHYNEQFF
CDR3 DNA: TGCGCCAGCAGTGCGGGAAAGCTCCACTACAATGAGCAGTTCTTC

D gene: .
J gene: TRBJ2-5
V gene: TRBV5-6
clone size: few
CDR3 protein: CASSREETQYF
CDR3 DNA: TGTGCCAGCAGTCGCGAAGAGACCCAGTACTTC

D gene: .
J gene: TRBJ2-3
V gene: TRBV12-1
clone size: .
CDR3 protein: CASSFVPPRLAAGGDTQYF
CDR3 DNA: TGTGCCAGCAGCTTTGTCCCACCCAGGCTAGCGGCGGGGGGGGATACGCAGTATTTT

D gene: .
J gene: TRBJ2-1
V gene: TRBV27
clone size: .
CDR3 protein: CASSLGRSSYNEQFF
CDR3 DNA: TGTGCCAGCAGTTTAGGTAGGAGCTCCTACAATGAGCAGTTCTTC

D gene: TRBD1
J gene: TRBJ1-2
V gene: TRBV6-5
clone size: .
CDR3 protein: CASSYVRTGLPGYTF
CDR3 DNA: TGTGCCAGCAGTTACGTGAGGACAGGGCTCCCTGGCTACACCTTC

D gene: TRBD2
J gene: TRBJ2-3
V gene: TRBV5-1
clone size: .
CDR3 protein: CASSLGSGGLTDTQYF
CDR3 DNA: TGCGCCAGCAGCTTGGGTAGCGGGGGGCTAACAGATACGCAGTATTTT

D gene: TRBD1
J gene: TRBJ2-2
V gene: TRBV28
clone size: .
CDR3 protein: CASSDYRGVTGELFF
CDR3 DNA: TGTGCCAGCAGCGATTACAGGGGTGTGACCGGGGAGCTGTTTTTT

D gene: TRBD2
J gene: TRBJ2-1
V gene: TRBV19
clone size: .
CDR3 protein: CASSILGTRRYNEQFF
CDR3 DNA: TGTGCCAGTAGTATTTTGGGGACTAGGAGATACAATGAGCAGTTCTTC

D gene: TRBD1
J gene: TRBJ1-5
V gene: TRBV28
clone size: .
CDR3 protein: CASRSTGGAGLISNQPQHF
CDR3 DNA: TGTGCCAGCAGGTCGACAGGGGGGGCAGGGCTTATTAGCAATCAGCCCCAGCATTTT

D gene: .
J gene: TRBJ1-2
V gene: TRBV5-4
clone size: few
CDR3 protein: CASSLGGRTLYGYTF
CDR3 DNA: TGTGCCAGCAGCTTGGGGGGGAGGACCCTCTATGGCTACACCTTC

D gene: .
J gene: TRBJ2-1
V gene: TRBV7-6
clone size: .
CDR3 protein: CASSPRGAEGEFF
CDR3 DNA: TGTGCCAGCAGCCCCAGGGGGGCGGAGGGGGAGTTCTTC

D gene: TRBD1
J gene: TRBJ1-5
V gene: TRBV6-6
clone size: .
CDR3 protein: CATRDRGNQPQHF
CDR3 DNA: TGTGCCACTCGCGACAGGGGCAATCAGCCCCAGCATTTT

D gene: .
J gene: TRBJ2-2
V gene: TRBV2
clone size: .
CDR3 protein: CASTPGVKAGELFF
CDR3 DNA: TGTGCCAGCACCCCAGGGGTTAAGGCCGGGGAGCTGTTTTTT

D gene: .
J gene: TRBJ2-5
V gene: TRBV25-1
clone size: .
CDR3 protein: CASRQETQYF
CDR3 DNA: TGTGCCAGCCGCCAGGAGACCCAGTACTTC

D gene: .
J gene: TRBJ2-1
V gene: TRBV5-6
clone size: .
CDR3 protein: CASSLLESVYNEQFF
CDR3 DNA: TGTGCCAGCAGCTTACTGGAGTCTGTTTACAATGAGCAGTTCTTC

D gene: .
J gene: TRBJ1-4
V gene: TRBV16
clone size: .
CDR3 protein: CASSQSGHPNEKLFF
CDR3 DNA: TGTGCCAGCAGCCAATCGGGCCACCCTAATGAAAAACTGTTTTTT

D gene: TRBD2
J gene: TRBJ2-3
V gene: TRBV9
clone size: once
CDR3 protein: CASSVVGLAGVDTQYF
CDR3 DNA: TGTGCCAGCAGCGTAGTCGGACTAGCGGGAGTCGATACGCAGTATTTT

D gene: .
J gene: TRBJ1-5
V gene: TRBV19
clone size: .
CDR3 protein: CASSMGRNQPQHF
CDR3 DNA: TGTGCCAGTAGTATGGGGCGGAATCAGCCCCAGCATTTT

D gene: .
J gene: TRBJ2-1
V gene: TRBV5-1
clone size: .
CDR3 protein: CASSFSRSGYEQFF
CDR3 DNA: TGCGCCAGCAGCTTCTCGAGGTCGGGGTATGAGCAGTTCTTC

D gene: .
J gene: TRBJ1-1
V gene: TRBV5-4
clone size: .
CDR3 protein: CASSLDGGTEAFF
CDR3 DNA: TGTGCCAGCAGCTTGGATGGAGGTACTGAAGCTTTCTTT

D gene: .
J gene: TRBJ1-2
V gene: TRBV12-3/TRBV12-4
clone size: .
CDR3 protein: CASSSGGNYGYTF
CDR3 DNA: TGTGCCAGCAGCTCCGGAGGGAACTATGGCTACACCTTC

D gene: TRBD1
J gene: TRBJ2-1
V gene: TRBV7-2
clone size: .
CDR3 protein: CASSIGPGQGNEQFF
CDR3 DNA: TGTGCCAGCAGCATCGGACCGGGACAGGGCAATGAGCAGTTCTTC

D gene: .
J gene: TRBJ1-1
V gene: TRBV5-4
clone size: .
CDR3 protein: CASTTTGNTEAFF
CDR3 DNA: TGTGCCAGCACGACTACTGGGAACACTGAAGCTTTCTTT

D gene: .
J gene: TRBJ1-6
V gene: TRBV3-1/TRBV3-2
clone size: .
CDR3 protein: CASSQVDSGLHF
CDR3 DNA: TGTGCCAGCAGCCAAGTTGATTCGGGCCTCCACTTT

D gene: .
J gene: TRBJ2-5
V gene: TRBV3-1/TRBV3-2
clone size: .
CDR3 protein: CASSQVDGEETQYF
CDR3 DNA: TGTGCCAGCAGCCAAGTTGACGGGGAAGAGACCCAGTACTTC

D gene: TRBD2
J gene: TRBJ2-7
V gene: TRBV6-1
clone size: .
CDR3 protein: CASSESAGGPPGQYF
CDR3 DNA: TGTGCCAGCAGTGAAAGCGCGGGAGGCCCCCCGGGGCAGTACTTC

D gene: .
J gene: TRBJ2-6
V gene: TRBV7-9
clone size: .
CDR3 protein: CASSVLGVDGANVLTF
CDR3 DNA: TGTGCCAGCAGCGTCCTCGGAGTCGACGGGGCCAACGTCCTGACTTTC

D gene: .
J gene: TRBJ1-4
V gene: TRBV7-2
clone size: .
CDR3 protein: CASSLGTANEKLFF
CDR3 DNA: TGTGCCAGCAGCTTAGGCACAGCCAATGAAAAACTGTTTTTT

D gene: .
J gene: TRBJ1-2
V gene: TRBV3-1/TRBV3-2
clone size: few
CDR3 protein: CASSQGAMGYTF
CDR3 DNA: TGTGCCAGCAGCCAAGGGGCAATGGGCTACACCTTC

D gene: .
J gene: TRBJ1-6
V gene: TRBV3-1/TRBV3-2
clone size: .
CDR3 protein: CASSQGPILNSPLHF
CDR3 DNA: TGTGCCAGCAGCCAAGGACCCATACTAAATTCACCCCTCCACTTT

D gene: .
J gene: TRBJ1-2
V gene: TRBV28
clone size: .
CDR3 protein: CASSLYPQQGNYGYTF
CDR3 DNA: TGTGCCAGCAGTTTATACCCGCAACAGGGAAACTATGGCTACACCTTC

D gene: .
J gene: TRBJ1-2
V gene: TRBV3-1/TRBV3-2
clone size: .
CDR3 protein: CASSESRGHGYTF
CDR3 DNA: TGTGCCAGCAGCGAGTCCAGGGGCCATGGCTACACCTTC

D gene: .
J gene: TRBJ1-5
V gene: TRBV21-1
clone size: once
CDR3 protein: CASIKRDSDSNQPQHF
CDR3 DNA: TGTGCCAGCATCAAAAGGGACAGTGATAGCAATCAGCCCCAGCATTTT

D gene: .
J gene: TRBJ1-2
V gene: TRBV15
clone size: .
CDR3 protein: CATSRDKIGYTF
CDR3 DNA: TGTGCCACCAGCAGAGATAAAATCGGCTACACCTTC

D gene: TRBD2
J gene: TRBJ2-1
V gene: TRBV3-1/TRBV3-2
clone size: once
CDR3 protein: CASSPAGREQFF
CDR3 DNA: TGTGCCAGCAGCCCCGCCGGGAGGGAGCAGTTCTTC

D gene: .
J gene: TRBJ1-2
V gene: TRBV5-8
clone size: .
CDR3 protein: CASSSPPTLKGTF
CDR3 DNA: TGTGCCAGCAGCTCCCCACCGACCCTAAAGGGGACCTTC

D gene: TRBD2
J gene: TRBJ2-3
V gene: TRBV28
clone size: .
CDR3 protein: CASSLWLAGVTDTQYF
CDR3 DNA: TGTGCCAGCAGTTTATGGCTAGCGGGAGTCACAGATACGCAGTATTTT

D gene: .
J gene: TRBJ1-2
V gene: TRBV27
clone size: .
CDR3 protein: CASRQIQGGYGYTF
CDR3 DNA: TGTGCCAGCAGACAGATACAGGGCGGCTATGGCTACACCTTC

D gene: .
J gene: TRBJ1-2
V gene: TRBV18
clone size: .
CDR3 protein: CASSPGADSYGYTF
CDR3 DNA: TGTGCCAGCTCACCAGGGGCAGACTCCTATGGCTACACCTTC

D gene: .
J gene: TRBJ2-7
V gene: TRBV29-1
clone size: .
CDR3 protein: CSVGLQVYEQYF
CDR3 DNA: TGCAGCGTCGGACTACAGGTCTACGAGCAGTACTTC

D gene: .
J gene: TRBJ2-3
V gene: TRBV19
clone size: few
CDR3 protein: CASSIGLSFPTDTQYF
CDR3 DNA: TGTGCCAGTAGTATAGGACTTTCCTTTCCCACAGATACGCAGTATTTT

D gene: .
J gene: TRBJ2-5
V gene: TRBV5-1
clone size: .
CDR3 protein: CASSPGQGKETQYF
CDR3 DNA: TGCGCCAGCTCTCCAGGGCAGGGAAAAGAGACCCAGTACTTC